The 14 T cell receptor beta chains below come from one sample, sequenced in a study of blood T cell repertoires in COVID-19. Clones were read by immunoSEQ multiplex PCR, and TCRdb kept only the in-frame ones, dropping some. The sample consists of 280,000 or so clones, approximately 81% of them appearing once. The sequenced sample was PBMCs or T cells enriched from blood (not recorded which). These receptors all come from a woman in her forties or fifties who had recovered from COVID-19.

The chain uses TRBV3-1 (or the pseudogene TRBV3-2) and TRBJ2-2, with D unclear. V was trimmed by 0 bases and J by 10 bases, leaving 6 bases between them. Germline values: CDR1 LGHDT, CDR2 YNNKEL (reference sequence). The CDR3 consists of 12 residues. The chain's CDR3 is CASSQDRVELFF. CDR3 in DNA: TGTGCCAGCAGCCAAGATCGGGTGGAGCTGTTTTTT.

This chain uses TRBV11-2 with TRBJ1-5; D not resolved. The CDR3 is made up of 14 amino acids. Trimming left V 1 base short and J 6 bases short, with 10 bases between. CDR1 is SGHAT, CDR2 FQNNGV, per germline. The CDR3 coding sequence is TGTGCCAGCAGCTTAGGAGGGTATGGTCAGCCCCAGCATTTT. Translated, it gives CASSLGGYGQPQHF.

The chain links TRBV5-1 to TRBJ1-4; D not resolved. Germline CDR1 and CDR2: SGHRS and YFSETQ. The CDR3 is 13 residues long. V gave up 1 base and J gave up 7 bases, with 8 bases separating them. CDR3: CASSLSGSEKLFF. The CDR3 DNA is TGCGCCAGCAGCTTGAGCGGGAGTGAAAAACTGTTTTTT. Filled out from reference TRBV5-1 and TRBJ1-4, the complete variable domain reads KAGVTQTPRYLIKTRGQQVTLSCSPISGHRSVSWYQQTPGQGLQFLFEYFSETQRNKGNFPGRFSGRQFSNSRSEMNVSTLELGDSALYLCASSLSGSEKLFFGSGTQLSVL.

The sample holds one count of this clone. CDR3 loop: CASSPPTTGNEKLFF. The CDR3 DNA reads TGTGCCAGCAGCCCACCAACCACAGGGAACGAAAAACTGTTTTTT. The V gene is TRBV7-8, the J gene TRBJ1-4, with a weak D call TRBD1 (6 bases). This CDR3 spans 15 amino acids. Germline V gene lookup returns CDR1 SGHVS and CDR2 FQNEAQ. With 5 bases removed from V and 8 bases from J, the gap between germline ends came to 18 bases. Full variable domain (outside the CDR3, taken from reference TRBV7-8 and TRBJ1-4): GAGVSQSPRYKVAKRGQDVALRCDPISGHVSLFWYQQALGQGPEFLTYFQNEAQLDKSGLPSDRFFAERPEGSVSTLKIQRTQQEDSAVYLCASSPPTTGNEKLFFGSGTQLSVL.

The chain couples TRBV7-7 to TRBJ2-1, with 11 bases identical to TRBD2. The CDR3 sequence is 15 residues long. CDR1 is SSHAT and CDR2 is FNYEAQ in the germline V gene (reference sequence). The V and J ends lost 5 bases and 8 bases, in that order; junction bases with no gene match: 8. DNA for the CDR3: TGTGCCAGCAGCCTCACTAGCGGGAGTAGGGATGAGCAGTTCTTC. As protein: CASSLTSGSRDEQFF.

In this sample, this clone turned up a few times. This chain uses TRBV28 with TRBJ2-2; 9 bases are shared with TRBD1. Trimming removed 2 bases from V and 7 bases from J; junction bases left unmatched: 8. The CDR3 is 16 amino acids. CDR1 is MDHEN and CDR2 is SYDVKM in the germline V gene. CDR3 sequence: CASSLAQQGAVGELFF. The CDR3 DNA reads as TGTGCCAGCAGTTTAGCCCAACAGGGGGCTGTCGGGGAGCTGTTTTTT.

V is TRBV7-2 and J is TRBJ2-1, with 9 positions matching TRBD2. CDR3 length: 14 amino acids. Germline CDR1 is SGHTA and CDR2 is FQGNSA. The trim removed 2 bases at V and 4 bases at J, leaving 0 bases unmatched. CDR3 sequence: CASSLTSGYNEQFF. CDR3 nucleotides: TGTGCCAGCAGCTTAACTAGCGGGTACAATGAGCAGTTCTTC.

The chain joins TRBV9 to TRBJ1-1; D is possibly TRBD1 (6 bases). The CDR3 is 16 amino acids. Germline lookup yields CDR1 SGDLS and CDR2 YYNGEE. The ends were cut back, 4 bases at V and 3 bases at J, with 19 bases in the middle. The CDR3 here is CASSPTPGQRDTEAFF. CDR3 DNA sequence: TGTGCCAGCAGCCCCACCCCAGGACAGAGAGACACTGAAGCTTTCTTT. Full variable domain (outside the CDR3, taken from reference TRBV9 and TRBJ1-1): DSGVTQTPKHLITATGQRVTLRCSPRSGDLSVYWYQQSLDQGLQFLIQYYNGEERAKGNILERFSAQQFPDLHSELNLSSLELGDSALYFCASSPTPGQRDTEAFFGQGTRLTVV.

The J gene is TRBJ2-3, the V gene TRBV11-3, with a possible D match to TRBD2 (7 bases). V was trimmed by 3 bases and J by 2 bases, leaving 18 bases between them. This CDR3 region has 17 residues. Germline V gene sequence: CDR1 SGHNT, CDR2 YENEEA. The CDR3 bases are TGTGCCAGCAGCTTTGGGGGGGGCGGATCACTCACAGATACGCAGTATTTT. This codes for CASSFGGGGSLTDTQYF.

The chain links TRBV27 to TRBJ2-7; no clear D. The CDR3 totals 13 residues. Looked up from germline, CDR1 is MNHEY and CDR2 is SMNVEV (reference sequence). V shed 3 bases and J shed 6 bases, with 12 bases lying between them. CDR3: CASSLTPRSEQYF. The CDR3 nucleotides are TGTGCCAGCAGTTTGACCCCGAGGAGCGAGCAGTACTTC.

The CDR3: CASSTSDSRGKNIQYF. The CDR3 DNA sequence: TGTGCCAGTAGTACGTCTGACTCGCGGGGGAAAAACATTCAGTACTTC. V gene TRBV19 combines with J gene TRBJ2-4; 7 bases fit TRBD2. This CDR3 contains 16 residues. V dropped 4 bases and J dropped 4; count of bases not matched to a gene: 10. CDR1 and CDR2 from the germline V gene are LNHDA and SQIVND (reference sequence).

A few counts support this clone. The chain links TRBV11-3 to TRBJ2-2, with TRBD2 matching over 7 bases. The CDR3 is 17 amino acids. V dropped 2 bases and J dropped 0; count of bases not matched to a gene: 6. Germline V gives CDR1 SGHNT, CDR2 YENEEA. The chain's CDR3 is CASSLRGGSPNTGELFF. The CDR3 bases are TGTGCCAGCAGCTTAAGGGGCGGGAGCCCGAACACCGGGGAGCTGTTTTTT.

The chain links TRBV2 to TRBJ2-7; D might be TRBD1 (6 bases). The ends were cut back, 6 bases at V and 3 bases at J, with 24 bases in the middle. The CDR3 loop spans 17 amino acids. CDR1 and CDR2 (germline): SNHLY, FYNNEI. The CDR3 reads CASRKASTVGTNYEQYF. The CDR3 region has the DNA TGTGCCAGCAGGAAGGCCTCAACAGTGGGGACAAACTACGAGCAGTACTTC.

V gene TRBV2 combines with J gene TRBJ1-4; D ambiguous. Germline CDR1 is SNHLY and CDR2 is FYNNEI. V was pared by 10 bases and J by 8 bases, with 17 bases between. The CDR3 runs 13 residues. The CDR3 DNA reads as TGTGCCACGGCCTACGGGATAGGGGAAAAACTGTTTTTT. Encoded protein: CATAYGIGEKLFF.